These 27 T cell receptor beta chains were all obtained from the same sample, sequenced in a study of T cells in Graves' hyperthyroidism and ophthalmopathy. Amplification yielded TCR beta CDR3 regions, with RNA transcripts as the source. A first-round RT-PCR of the TCR CDR3 used the HTBI primer set. TCRdb re-analysed the multiplex PCR reads in MiXCR, keeping a single row per CDR3 protein. The table records about 710,000 distinct CDR3 sequences, roughly 15% of them present only once. Sample: blood. The receptors shown here come from a man between 18 and 35 years old with Graves' hyperthyroidism.

This clonotype appeared many times. J is TRBJ2-2 and V is TRBV6-1; TRBD1 aligns across 8 bases. The germline V gene has CDR1 MNHNS and CDR2 SASEGT. The ends lost 6 bases at V and 1 base at J; junction bases unmatched: 10. The CDR3 runs to 17 residues. CDR3 DNA: TGTGCCAGCAGCACGCGAACCGGGACAGGGAACACCGGGGAGCTGTTTTTT. Translation gives CASSTRTGTGNTGELFF.

At least ten counts were recorded for this clonotype. The chain recombines TRBV2 with TRBJ2-5; D perhaps matches TRBD2 (6 bases). Looked up from germline, CDR1 is SNHLY and CDR2 is FYNNEI. V was shortened by 6 bases and J by 5 bases, with 13 bases between the two germline ends. This CDR3 is 13 amino acids long. As DNA, the CDR3 is TGTGCCAGCAGCGGGGAGGTTGGGGAGACCCAGTACTTC. This encodes CASSGEVGETQYF.

This clonotype occurred many times. This sequence joins TRBV28 and TRBJ2-7, with TRBD2 matching 9 bases. This CDR3 region has 14 residues. V lost 6 bases, J lost 1 base, and 4 bases stayed unmatched. The germline gives CDR1 MDHEN, CDR2 SYDVKM. The CDR3 nucleotides read TGTGCCAGCAGGCCTAGCGGGATTTCCTACGAGCAGTACTTC. This codes for CASRPSGISYEQYF.

At least ten counts were recorded for this clonotype. J is TRBJ1-5 and V is TRBV28; D is unresolved. V was shortened by 5 bases and J by 3 bases, with 8 bases between the two germline ends. The V gene's germline CDR1 is MDHEN and CDR2 SYDVKM. The CDR3 runs to 13 residues. The CDR3 loop reads CASSQVLNQPQHF. The CDR3 DNA reads as TGTGCCAGCAGTCAGGTCCTCAATCAGCCCCAGCATTTT.

This clonotype was recorded at least ten times. V and J are TRBV7-2 and TRBJ2-1; 7 bases agree with TRBD2. The CDR3 sequence is 17 residues long. Germline V gene sequence: CDR1 SGHTA, CDR2 FQGNSA. With V trimmed by 4 bases and J by 5 bases, 14 bases remained unmatched. As DNA, the CDR3 is TGTGCCAGCAGCTCCCTAAGCGGGACTACCCCCCACAATGAGCAGTTCTTC. Residues: CASSSLSGTTPHNEQFF.

This clonotype was found many times. The V and J genes are TRBV9 and TRBJ1-2; D is unclear. This CDR3 contains 15 residues. Trimming shortened V by 0 bases and J by 4 bases, and 13 bases separated the two germline ends. Germline V lookup: CDR1 SGDLS, CDR2 YYNGEE. Here the CDR3 reads CASSVEGRGIYGYTF. As DNA, the CDR3 is TGTGCCAGCAGCGTAGAGGGTCGAGGGATCTATGGCTACACCTTC.

This chain connects TRBV20-1 to TRBJ2-1; 11 bases match TRBD2. The CDR3 is made up of 14 amino acids. Trimming cost V 5 bases and J 4 bases; bases outside gene matches: 4. The germline gives CDR1 DFQATT, CDR2 SNEGSKA (reference sequence). CDR3 loop: CSASGTSGYNEQFF. The CDR3 region has the DNA TGCAGTGCTTCGGGGACTAGCGGTTACAATGAGCAGTTCTTC.

This clonotype showed up many times. This chain links TRBV5-1 with TRBJ2-1, with D tentatively TRBD1 or TRBD2 (5 bases each). V dropped 5 bases and J dropped 5 bases, with 11 bases sitting between them. CDR3 size: 13 residues. Germline V gene lookup returns CDR1 SGHRS and CDR2 YFSETQ. The CDR3 is CASRTGANNEQFF. CDR3 nucleotide sequence: TGCGCCAGCAGAACCGGGGCCAACAATGAGCAGTTCTTC. The full variable domain, its missing parts supplied by reference TRBV5-1 and TRBJ2-1, is KAGVTQTPRYLIKTRGQQVTLSCSPISGHRSVSWYQQTPGQGLQFLFEYFSETQRNKGNFPGRFSGRQFSNSRSEMNVSTLELGDSALYLCASRTGANNEQFFGPGTRLTVL.

In this sample, this clonotype turned up many times. The V call is TRBV28, the J call TRBJ2-3; weak D call: TRBD2 (6 bases). Germline CDR1 reads MDHEN; CDR2 reads SYDVKM. CDR3 length: 15 residues. The V gene lost 10 bases and the J gene lost 0 bases, with 17 bases spanning the gap. The CDR3 loop reads CAISGTPPSTDTQYF. Written as DNA, the CDR3 is TGTGCCATCTCCGGGACTCCACCTAGCACAGATACGCAGTATTTT.

The chain uses TRBV3-1 and TRBJ2-3; 11 bases map to TRBD2. The V gene end was trimmed by 3 bases and the J gene end by 2 bases; junction bases not matched to a gene: 4. The CDR3 has 16 residues. Per germline, CDR1 LGHDT and CDR2 YNNKEL (reference sequence). CDR3 nucleotide sequence: TGTGCCAGCAGCCACGGGACTAGCGGCTTCACAGATACGCAGTATTTT. Translated, it gives CASSHGTSGFTDTQYF.

Many counts were recorded for this clonotype. The chain carries TRBV28 and TRBJ2-7; D is perhaps TRBD1 (6 bases). The CDR3 totals 14 residues. Germline CDR1 and CDR2: MDHEN and SYDVKM. Trimming left V 5 bases short and J 7 bases short, with 18 bases between. CDR3 protein: CASSLLTGMWEQYF. In DNA form, the CDR3 reads TGTGCCAGCAGTCTCCTAACAGGGATGTGGGAGCAGTACTTC.

This clonotype turned up a few times. This sequence joins TRBV29-1 and TRBJ2-3; TRBD2 aligns across 11 bases. Germline trimming cut 7 bases from V and 5 bases from J; bases unmatched to any gene: 11. Germline CDR1 SQVTM, CDR2 ANQGSEA. CDR3 size: 15 residues. The CDR3 DNA sequence: TGCAGCGGAGATAGCGGGAGGGCCGGGGAAGATACGCAGTATTTT. It translates to CSGDSGRAGEDTQYF.

The chain joins TRBV7-9 to TRBJ2-1; 8 bases line up with TRBD1. The V gene's germline CDR1 is SEHNR and CDR2 FQNEAQ (reference sequence). There are 15 residues in the CDR3. After removal of 6 bases from V and 8 bases from J, the junction contained 12 bases not matched to a gene. In DNA form, the CDR3 reads TGTGCCAGCAGACCGATGGACAGGGCCTCGGATGAGCAGTTCTTC. Translation: CASRPMDRASDEQFF.

The gene calls are TRBV14 and TRBJ2-1; TRBD2 might be the D (5 bases). The CDR3 extends over 15 amino acids. Germline V gene sequence: CDR1 SGHDN, CDR2 FVKESK. V dropped 0 bases and J dropped 6 bases, with 12 bases sitting between them. The CDR3 protein is CASSQEVFAGNEQFF. CDR3 DNA: TGTGCCAGCAGCCAAGAAGTGTTTGCGGGCAATGAGCAGTTCTTC.

This clonotype was recorded once. V is TRBV18 and J is TRBJ2-1; the match to TRBD1 covers 7 bases. The CDR3 totals 14 residues. Trimming at V came to 2 bases and at J to 6 bases, leaving 4 bases not matched to a gene. Germline loops: CDR1 KGHSH, CDR2 LQKENI. DNA for the CDR3: TGTGCCAGCTCACCAGACAGGGATAGCAATGAGCAGTTCTTC. As protein: CASSPDRDSNEQFF.

This sequence joins TRBV12-5 and TRBJ1-6; 11 positions match TRBD1. With 7 bases clipped from V and 6 bases from J, the junction kept 5 bases outside the gene matches. The germline V gene encodes CDR1 LGHNT and CDR2 FRNRAP. The CDR3 loop spans 15 amino acids. The CDR3: CASARDRGSNSPLHF. In DNA form, the CDR3 reads TGTGCTAGTGCCCGGGACAGGGGGAGTAATTCACCCCTCCACTTT.

This clonotype showed up just a few times. The chain links TRBV5-5 to TRBJ1-1; possibly TRBD1 for D (5 bases). Germline CDR1 and CDR2: SGHKS and YYEKEE (reference sequence). The CDR3 covers 14 residues. V shed 1 base and J shed 5 bases, with 12 bases lying between them. Written as DNA, the CDR3 is TGTGCCAGCAGCTTGTTTCAGGGTGAGACTGAAGCTTTCTTT. It codes for CASSLFQGETEAFF. Full variable domain (missing parts from reference TRBV5-5 and TRBJ1-1): DAGVTQSPTHLIKTRGQQVTLRCSPISGHKSVSWYQQVLGQGPQFIFQYYEKEERGRGNFPDRFSARQFPNYSSELNVNALLLGDSALYLCASSLFQGETEAFFGQGTRLTVV.

This rearrangement joins TRBV30 to TRBJ1-4; D call uncertain. The CDR3 has 12 residues. The V end lost 5 bases, the J end lost 4 bases, and 8 bases lay between the germline ends. CDR1 and CDR2 (germline): GTSNPN, SVGIG (reference sequence). The CDR3 loop reads CAWASGNEKLFF. In nucleotides, the CDR3 is TGTGCCTGGGCGTCGGGTAATGAAAAACTGTTTTTT. Combining the CDR3 with reference TRBV30 and TRBJ1-4 gives the whole variable domain SQTIHQWPATLVQPVGSPLSLECTVEGTSNPNLYWYRQAAGRGLQLLFYSVGIGQISSEVPQNLSASRPQDRQFILSSKKLLLSDSGFYLCAWASGNEKLFFGSGTQLSVL.

CDR3 sequence: CAINPSGASTDTQYF. CDR3 coding DNA: TGTGCCATCAACCCAAGCGGAGCTAGCACAGATACGCAGTATTTT. The rearrangement joins TRBV10-3 to TRBJ2-3; a possible D gene is TRBD2 (5 bases). Trimming removed 7 bases at V and 0 bases at J, with 14 bases between. The CDR3 loop spans 15 amino acids. Germline CDR1 reads ENHRY; CDR2 reads SYGVKD.

The sample holds a few counts of this clonotype. The V call is TRBV7-9, the J call TRBJ2-2, with 9 bases lining up with TRBD1. With V trimmed by 4 bases and J by 5 bases, 8 bases remained unmatched. The CDR3 has 16 amino acids. Germline CDR1 reads SEHNR; CDR2 reads FQNEAQ (reference sequence). CDR3 coding DNA: TGTGCCAGCAGCTCAGTGGGACAGGGAAGAACCGGGGAGCTGTTTTTT. Translated, it gives CASSSVGQGRTGELFF. The whole variable domain, remainder taken from reference TRBV7-9 and TRBJ2-2, is DTGVSQNPRHKITKRGQNVTFRCDPISEHNRLYWYRQTLGQGPEFLTYFQNEAQLEKSRLLSDRFSAERPKGSFSTLEIQRTEQGDSAMYLCASSSVGQGRTGELFFGEGSRLTVL.

This clonotype has ten or more counts. V usage is TRBV12-5 and J usage is TRBJ1-2; tentatively, D is TRBD1 (6 bases). CDR1 and CDR2 from the germline V gene are LGHNT and FRNRAP. This CDR3 has 16 amino acids. Trimming cost V 5 bases and J 5 bases, with 21 bases left between them. The CDR3 region is CASGPPPWTVLYGYTF. CDR3 nucleotides: TGTGCTAGTGGTCCCCCTCCCTGGACAGTGTTGTATGGCTACACCTTC.

This clonotype was seen a handful of times. The chain couples TRBV2 to TRBJ2-7; D is uncertain. This CDR3 has 14 amino acids. Trimming shortened V by 6 bases and J by 3 bases, and 15 bases separated the two germline ends. Germline values: CDR1 SNHLY, CDR2 FYNNEI. The CDR3 protein is CASRGLRALYEQYF. In DNA form, the CDR3 reads TGTGCCAGCAGGGGCCTCCGGGCCCTCTACGAGCAGTACTTC. Full variable domain (outside the CDR3, taken from reference TRBV2 and TRBJ2-7): EPEVTQTPSHQVTQMGQEVILRCVPISNHLYFYWYRQILGQKVEFLVSFYNNEISEKSEIFDDQFSVERPDGSNFTLKIRSTKLEDSAMYFCASRGLRALYEQYFGPGTRLTVT.

The chain carries TRBV5-1 and TRBJ1-5; TRBD1 matches 7 bases. Looked up from germline, CDR1 is SGHRS and CDR2 is YFSETQ. Germline trimming cut 4 bases from V and 4 bases from J; bases unmatched to any gene: 8. CDR3 size: 15 residues. The CDR3 protein is CASSLTGTANQPQHF. CDR3 DNA: TGCGCCAGCAGCCTGACCGGGACAGCGAATCAGCCCCAGCATTTT.

This clonotype was detected many times. The chain couples TRBV5-1 to TRBJ2-1, with TRBD1 matching 7 bases. The germline gives CDR1 SGHRS, CDR2 YFSETQ. V lost 5 bases, J lost 2 bases, and 10 bases stayed unmatched. The CDR3 has 16 amino acids. In DNA, the CDR3 is TGCGCCAGCAGTCCGACAGGGCTCTTAACCTACAATGAGCAGTTCTTC. Amino acids: CASSPTGLLTYNEQFF.

J is TRBJ1-1 and V is TRBV27, with 11 bases matching TRBD1. Losses at the gene ends were 4 bases for V and 5 bases for J; bases not matched to a gene: 12. Germline V lookup: CDR1 MNHEY, CDR2 SMNVEV (reference sequence). The CDR3 is 17 residues long. CDR3 amino acids: CASSWLGDRGSTTEAFF. The CDR3 DNA follows: TGTGCCAGCAGTTGGCTAGGGGACAGGGGGTCGACGACTGAAGCTTTCTTT.

The chain is built from TRBV2 and TRBJ2-3; no clear D. The CDR3 contains 14 residues. V was shortened by 7 bases and J by 1 base, with 12 bases between the two germline ends. CDR1 SNHLY and CDR2 FYNNEI come from the germline V gene. In nucleotides, the CDR3 is TGTGCCAGCATATCTGCCCCCGGCACAGATACGCAGTATTTT. It yields the protein CASISAPGTDTQYF.

This clonotype was recorded many times. V gene TRBV12-3 or TRBV12-4 combines with J gene TRBJ2-7, with no clear D. There are 13 residues in the CDR3. Trimming pared 2 bases from V and 3 bases from J, leaving 8 bases between. CDR3 sequence: CASSLRMFYEQYF. CDR3 sequence (DNA): TGTGCCAGCAGTTTACGTATGTTCTACGAGCAGTACTTC.